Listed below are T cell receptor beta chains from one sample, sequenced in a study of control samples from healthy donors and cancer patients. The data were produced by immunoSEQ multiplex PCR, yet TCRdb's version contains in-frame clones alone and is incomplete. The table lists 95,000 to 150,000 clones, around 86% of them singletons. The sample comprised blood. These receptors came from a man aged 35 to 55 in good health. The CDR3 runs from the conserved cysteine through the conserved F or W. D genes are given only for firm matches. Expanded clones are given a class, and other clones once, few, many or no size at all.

CDR3nt: TGTGCCAGCAGCTTAGGCCCCTCACCCCTCCACTTT
CDR3aa: CASSLGPSPLHF
v_gene: TRBV7-9
j_gene: TRBJ1-6
d_gene: -
abundance: -

CDR3nt: TGTGCCAGCAGCCGTAACCCGGAGACCCAGTACTTC
CDR3aa: CASSRNPETQYF
v_gene: TRBV11-3
j_gene: TRBJ2-5
d_gene: -
abundance: -

CDR3nt: TGTGCCAGCAGCTTTTATGGGCGAGAGACCCAGTACTTC
CDR3aa: CASSFYGRETQYF
v_gene: TRBV11-3
j_gene: TRBJ2-5
d_gene: -
abundance: -

CDR3nt: TGCGCCAGCAGCTTAGCAACGGACGCGGACCCACGAGCAACAGATACGCAGTATTTT
CDR3aa: CASSLATDADPRATDTQYF
v_gene: TRBV5-1
j_gene: TRBJ2-3
d_gene: -
abundance: -

CDR3nt: TGTGCCAGCAGCTTATTACAGGGGGAGATCTATGGCTACACCTTC
CDR3aa: CASSLLQGEIYGYTF
v_gene: TRBV7-2
j_gene: TRBJ1-2
d_gene: TRBD1
abundance: few

CDR3nt: TGTGCCAGCAGCAATACCCGCCGGCGGGGTCCCCACAATGAGCAGTTCTTC
CDR3aa: CASSNTRRRGPHNEQFF
v_gene: TRBV21-1
j_gene: TRBJ2-1
d_gene: -
abundance: few

CDR3nt: TGTGCCAGCAGCCAAGCATGGCGTGAAGCTTTCTTT
CDR3aa: CASSQAWREAFF
v_gene: TRBV14
j_gene: TRBJ1-1
d_gene: -
abundance: -

CDR3nt: TGTGCCACCAGTGATTTGAGGGGCATCCCAGAGACCCAGTACTTC
CDR3aa: CATSDLRGIPETQYF
v_gene: TRBV24-1
j_gene: TRBJ2-5
d_gene: -
abundance: -

CDR3nt: TGCAGCGTTGAAGTCGGGACCTATAATGAAAAACTGTTTTTT
CDR3aa: CSVEVGTYNEKLFF
v_gene: TRBV29-1
j_gene: TRBJ1-4
d_gene: -
abundance: -

CDR3nt: TGTGCCAGCGGGCCCTGGCGCGGGGGGGCGGATGAGCAGTTCTTC
CDR3aa: CASGPWRGGADEQFF
v_gene: TRBV7-8
j_gene: TRBJ2-1
d_gene: TRBD2
abundance: -

CDR3nt: TGTGCCAGCAGCTCCTTACAGAGTAACTATGGCTACACCTTC
CDR3aa: CASSSLQSNYGYTF
v_gene: TRBV7-2
j_gene: TRBJ1-2
d_gene: -
abundance: -

CDR3nt: TGCGCCAGCAGCCAAGATCAATGGACAGGGCGAGCCGGGGAGCTGTTTTTT
CDR3aa: CASSQDQWTGRAGELFF
v_gene: TRBV4-1
j_gene: TRBJ2-2
d_gene: TRBD1
abundance: -

CDR3nt: TGTGCCTGGAGTGCCCGCGGACAGGGGATAGCCAGCAATCAGCCCCAGCATTTT
CDR3aa: CAWSARGQGIASNQPQHF
v_gene: TRBV30
j_gene: TRBJ1-5
d_gene: TRBD1
abundance: -

CDR3nt: TGCAGTGCTAGAGATAGAGAGACCCAGTACTTC
CDR3aa: CSARDRETQYF
v_gene: TRBV20-1
j_gene: TRBJ2-5
d_gene: -
abundance: -

CDR3nt: TGCGCCAGCAGCTTGGATGCGGTCTATGGCTACACCTTC
CDR3aa: CASSLDAVYGYTF
v_gene: TRBV5-1
j_gene: TRBJ1-2
d_gene: -
abundance: -

CDR3nt: TGCGCCAGCAGCGTGTCGGGACAGATTAACACCGGGGAGCTGTTTTTT
CDR3aa: CASSVSGQINTGELFF
v_gene: TRBV5-1
j_gene: TRBJ2-2
d_gene: TRBD1
abundance: -

CDR3nt: TGCGCCAGCAGCTTGAAATCCTACAATGAGCAGTTCTTC
CDR3aa: CASSLKSYNEQFF
v_gene: TRBV5-1
j_gene: TRBJ2-1
d_gene: -
abundance: -

CDR3nt: TGTGCCAGCAGATACCTACAGGGGGTCGGCACAGATACGCAGTATTTT
CDR3aa: CASRYLQGVGTDTQYF
v_gene: TRBV7-9
j_gene: TRBJ2-3
d_gene: TRBD1
abundance: -

CDR3nt: TGTGCCAGCTCACGGCCAGGGGGTACCCTCCACTTT
CDR3aa: CASSRPGGTLHF
v_gene: TRBV7-3
j_gene: TRBJ1-6
d_gene: TRBD1
abundance: -

CDR3nt: TGCAGCGTACCTAGCGGAGACTACAATGAGCAGTTCTTC
CDR3aa: CSVPSGDYNEQFF
v_gene: TRBV29-1
j_gene: TRBJ2-1
d_gene: TRBD2
abundance: few

CDR3nt: TGTGCCAGCAGCTTCACCGGGACAGGGTCCTACAATGAGCAGTTCTTC
CDR3aa: CASSFTGTGSYNEQFF
v_gene: TRBV7-2
j_gene: TRBJ2-1
d_gene: TRBD1
abundance: -

CDR3nt: TGTGCCAGCTCACCACAGGTGGGAAATAGCAATCAGCCCCAGCATTTT
CDR3aa: CASSPQVGNSNQPQHF
v_gene: TRBV18
j_gene: TRBJ1-5
d_gene: -
abundance: -

CDR3nt: TGTGCCAGCAGCCTTGGACTGCGCACAGATACGCAGTATTTT
CDR3aa: CASSLGLRTDTQYF
v_gene: TRBV9
j_gene: TRBJ2-3
d_gene: -
abundance: -

CDR3nt: TGTGCCAGCAGTGTGGGGAACACTGAAGCTTTCTTT
CDR3aa: CASSVGNTEAFF
v_gene: TRBV2
j_gene: TRBJ1-1
d_gene: -
abundance: -

CDR3nt: TGTGCCAGCAGCCCAGACATGAGACAGGGGGAGGCAACTGAAGCTTTCTTT
CDR3aa: CASSPDMRQGEATEAFF
v_gene: TRBV3-1/TRBV3-2
j_gene: TRBJ1-1
d_gene: TRBD1
abundance: -

CDR3nt: TGTGCCAGCAGGGAAGACGGCGGTAGCAATCAGCCCCAGCATTTT
CDR3aa: CASREDGGSNQPQHF
v_gene: TRBV2
j_gene: TRBJ1-5
d_gene: -
abundance: once

CDR3nt: TGTGCCAGCAGTTACAGGGGCCTAATCGGGGGCAATCAGCCCCAGCATTTT
CDR3aa: CASSYRGLIGGNQPQHF
v_gene: TRBV6-2/TRBV6-3
j_gene: TRBJ1-5
d_gene: -
abundance: few

CDR3nt: TGCAGCGGTGGGGACAGGACGAACTATGGCTACACCTTC
CDR3aa: CSGGDRTNYGYTF
v_gene: TRBV29-1
j_gene: TRBJ1-2
d_gene: TRBD1
abundance: -

CDR3nt: TGTGCCAGCAGCTCGGGACTACGAAATACCCAGTACTTC
CDR3aa: CASSSGLRNTQYF
v_gene: TRBV7-2
j_gene: TRBJ2-5
d_gene: TRBD2
abundance: -

CDR3nt: TGTGCCAGCAGCTTGTTGGGACAGGGCTATAATTCACCCCTCCACTTT
CDR3aa: CASSLLGQGYNSPLHF
v_gene: TRBV7-3
j_gene: TRBJ1-6
d_gene: TRBD1
abundance: -

CDR3nt: TGTGCCAGCAGCCAAGATCGTCGCGGAACCTTCTCCTACAATGAGCAGTTCTTC
CDR3aa: CASSQDRRGTFSYNEQFF
v_gene: TRBV3-1/TRBV3-2
j_gene: TRBJ2-1
d_gene: -
abundance: -

CDR3nt: TGTGCCAGTCGTCTACAGGGGGCCGCCACAGATACGCAGTATTTT
CDR3aa: CASRLQGAATDTQYF
v_gene: TRBV19
j_gene: TRBJ2-3
d_gene: TRBD1
abundance: -

CDR3nt: TGTGCCAGCAGCTTAGGGGACAGGGCAGGGAATGAGCAGTTCTTC
CDR3aa: CASSLGDRAGNEQFF
v_gene: TRBV11-3
j_gene: TRBJ2-1
d_gene: TRBD1
abundance: few

CDR3nt: TGTGCCACGACAGGGGGGACTAGCACAGATACGCAGTATTTT
CDR3aa: CATTGGTSTDTQYF
v_gene: TRBV24-1
j_gene: TRBJ2-3
d_gene: TRBD1
abundance: -

CDR3nt: TGTGCCAGCAGCTTGGACACGAGTCAGCCCCAGCATTTT
CDR3aa: CASSLDTSQPQHF
v_gene: TRBV6-2/TRBV6-3
j_gene: TRBJ1-5
d_gene: -
abundance: -

CDR3nt: TGCGCCAGCAGCCCGACAGCAAACACTGAAGCTTTCTTT
CDR3aa: CASSPTANTEAFF
v_gene: TRBV5-1
j_gene: TRBJ1-1
d_gene: -
abundance: -

CDR3nt: TGTGCCAGCAGTTTTGGTCATCTGAATGGCTACACCTTC
CDR3aa: CASSFGHLNGYTF
v_gene: TRBV12-3/TRBV12-4
j_gene: TRBJ1-2
d_gene: -
abundance: -

CDR3nt: TGTGCCAGCAGTCCCACCCCGACTAGCGGGGGTTACGAGCAGTACTTC
CDR3aa: CASSPTPTSGGYEQYF
v_gene: TRBV27
j_gene: TRBJ2-7
d_gene: TRBD2
abundance: -

CDR3nt: TGCGCCAGCACCGGAACCCCGGGCGAGGATCAGCCCCAGCATTTT
CDR3aa: CASTGTPGEDQPQHF
v_gene: TRBV4-1
j_gene: TRBJ1-5
d_gene: -
abundance: -

CDR3nt: TGCGCCAGCAGTGAGTCACTAGCGGGGGGGAGCAATGAGCAGTTCTTC
CDR3aa: CASSESLAGGSNEQFF
v_gene: TRBV10-2
j_gene: TRBJ2-1
d_gene: TRBD2
abundance: -

CDR3nt: TGTGCCAGCAGTTCTGGGGGTGAGCAGTACTTC
CDR3aa: CASSSGGEQYF
v_gene: TRBV12-3/TRBV12-4
j_gene: TRBJ2-7
d_gene: -
abundance: -

CDR3nt: TGTGCCAGCAGCTTTCAAAGCGGGGGGATGCGGGAGACCCAGTACTTC
CDR3aa: CASSFQSGGMRETQYF
v_gene: TRBV7-6
j_gene: TRBJ2-5
d_gene: TRBD2
abundance: -